The 19 T cell receptor beta chains below come from one sample, sequenced in a study of CD8 T cells in Susac syndrome. The authors reverse transcribed roughly 0.5 to 1 ug RNA with random hexamers. TCRdb reanalysed the immunoSEQ multiplex PCR reads using MiXCR and keeps one entry per CDR3 protein. The data show about 140,000 distinct CDR3 sequences, 85% to 95% seen once. Sample: CD8+ T cells from PBMCs. These TCRs come from a human donor in good health.

Worth noting for this clonotype: Relative to the germline gene, one junction end is altered; a read error may explain this. The chain employs TRBV20-1 and TRBJ2-7; TRBD2 matches at 7 bases. The V gene's germline CDR1 is DFQATT and CDR2 SNEGSKA (reference sequence). The CDR3 covers 14 residues. The DNA for the CDR3 is TGCAGTGCGAGAGAGGGAGCGGGATCCTACGAGCAGTACTTC. Translating it yields CSAREGAGSYEQYF.

The genes are TRBV7-9 and TRBJ2-7; D gene unclear. The CDR3 contains 13 residues. V gave up 4 bases and J gave up 2 bases, with 9 bases separating them. Germline V gives CDR1 SEHNR, CDR2 FQNEAQ (reference sequence). In nucleotides, the CDR3 is TGTGCCAGCAGCTCCGGGTTCCCCTACGAGCAGTACTTC. Its protein product is CASSSGFPYEQYF.

The rearrangement links TRBV18 to TRBJ2-7; D is perhaps TRBD1 (6 bases). The V gene's germline CDR1 is KGHSH and CDR2 LQKENI. V was trimmed by 6 bases and J by 1 base, leaving 13 bases between them. This CDR3 comprises 14 residues. As DNA, the CDR3 is TGTGCCAGCTCGGTACAGGGTCGGTCCTACGAGCAGTACTTC. This gives the protein CASSVQGRSYEQYF.

The CDR3 DNA sequence: TGTGCCAGCAGTCTTACGACTAGCGTCGGCCCTGGGGCCAACGTCCTGACTTTC. It specifies CASSLTTSVGPGANVLTF. The rearrangement links TRBV7-6 to TRBJ2-6; 8 nucleotides agree with TRBD2. Germline V gives CDR1 SGHVS, CDR2 FNYEAQ. The CDR3 is 18 amino acids. With 6 bases clipped from V and 2 bases from J, the junction kept 12 bases outside the gene matches. The variable domain in full, with the rest retrieved from reference TRBV7-6 and TRBJ2-6, is GAGVSQSPRYKVTKRGQDVALRCDPISGHVSLYWYRQALGQGPEFLTYFNYEAQQDKSGLPNDRFSAERPEGSISTLTIQRTEQRDSAMYRCASSLTTSVGPGANVLTFGAGSRLTVL.

V and J are TRBV6-6 and TRBJ2-7, with TRBD2 matching over 12 bases. V was clipped by 0 bases and J by 4 bases; unmatched bases: 4. Germline loops: CDR1 MNHNY, CDR2 SVGAGI (reference sequence). The CDR3 runs to 16 residues. The CDR3 is CASSYSELAGGYEQYF. In DNA, the CDR3 is TGTGCCAGCAGTTACTCCGAACTAGCGGGAGGATACGAGCAGTACTTC.

The J gene is TRBJ2-1, the V gene TRBV27; D is tentatively TRBD1 or TRBD2 (5 bases each). Germline assignment: CDR1 MNHEY and CDR2 SMNVEV (reference sequence). V lost 2 bases, J lost 2 bases, and 10 bases lay in between. This CDR3 has 15 amino acids. Written as DNA, the CDR3 is TGTGCCAGCAGTTTAATGAGGGGCCCCTACAATGAGCAGTTCTTC. Protein sequence: CASSLMRGPYNEQFF.

J is TRBJ2-7 and V is TRBV7-9; 9 bases fit TRBD2. The CDR3 runs to 13 residues. With 8 bases clipped from V and 9 bases from J, the junction kept 11 bases outside the gene matches. Germline V gives CDR1 SEHNR, CDR2 FQNEAQ (reference sequence). CDR3 coding DNA: TGTGCCAGCTCCCTAGCGGGATACGATGGGCAGTACTTC. Its protein is CASSLAGYDGQYF.

This chain connects TRBV9 to TRBJ1-2, with a weak D call TRBD1 (5 bases). Germline CDR1 is SGDLS and CDR2 is YYNGEE. CDR3 length: 13 amino acids. V was shortened by 10 bases and J by 4 bases, with 17 bases between the two germline ends. CDR3 nucleotides: TGTGCCCTGGACATATCACCAATCTATGGCTACACCTTC. Protein: CALDISPIYGYTF. Filled out from reference TRBV9 and TRBJ1-2, the complete variable domain reads DSGVTQTPKHLITATGQRVTLRCSPRSGDLSVYWYQQSLDQGLQFLIQYYNGEERAKGNILERFSAQQFPDLHSELNLSSLELGDSALYFCALDISPIYGYTFGSGTRLTVV.

V and J are TRBV7-9 and TRBJ2-5, with a weak D call TRBD2 (5 bases). Germline lookup yields CDR1 SEHNR and CDR2 FQNEAQ (reference sequence). The CDR3 spans 15 residues. Trimming took off 1 base at V and 4 bases at J, with 13 bases between the two ends. CDR3 nucleotide sequence: TGTGCCAGCAGCTTAGGTGGGAGCGGCCGAGAGACCCAGTACTTC. Its protein product is CASSLGGSGRETQYF.

This chain uses TRBV29-1 with TRBJ2-1, with 8 bases matching TRBD2. The CDR3 runs to 14 residues. CDR1 is SQVTM and CDR2 is ANQGSEA in the germline V gene. V shed 3 bases, J shed 3 bases, and the junction held 4 bases outside the gene matches. In DNA form, the CDR3 reads TGCAGCGTTGAGGCTAGCGGGCACTACAATGAGCAGTTCTTC. Translation: CSVEASGHYNEQFF.

This clonotype was recorded only once. The chain uses TRBV10-3 and TRBJ2-7; 8 nucleotides line up with TRBD1. Germline V lookup: CDR1 ENHRY, CDR2 SYGVKD. The V gene end was trimmed by 10 bases and the J gene end by 2 bases; junction bases not matched to a gene: 4. The CDR3 is 12 amino acids. This CDR3 is CATWTGTYEQYF. The CDR3 DNA is TGTGCCACCTGGACAGGGACCTACGAGCAGTACTTC.

The chain combines TRBV29-1 with TRBJ2-1; 7 bases map to TRBD2. The ends lost 7 bases at V and 8 bases at J; junction bases unmatched: 14. The CDR3 consists of 14 residues. Germline V CDR1 and CDR2: SQVTM, ANQGSEA. The chain's CDR3 is CSAQGGVLFHEQFF. The CDR3 DNA is TGCAGCGCCCAGGGAGGGGTATTATTCCATGAGCAGTTCTTC.

The V call is TRBV9, the J call TRBJ1-1; the D gene is possibly TRBD1 (6 bases). Deletions cut 0 bases from V and 6 bases from J, with 12 bases between. This CDR3 has 14 amino acids. The germline CDR1 and CDR2 sequences are SGDLS and YYNGEE. In DNA form, the CDR3 reads TGTGCCAGCAGCGTAGGCGGGGGCGCGGCTGAAGCTTTCTTT. Translation gives CASSVGGGAAEAFF.

The chain joins TRBV28 to TRBJ2-7, with 10 positions matching TRBD1. Germline CDR1 and CDR2: MDHEN and SYDVKM. CDR3 length: 13 amino acids. The trim removed 8 bases at V and 2 bases at J, leaving 3 bases unmatched. The CDR3 protein is CASRGTGAYEQYF. The DNA for the CDR3 is TGTGCCAGCCGAGGGACAGGGGCCTACGAGCAGTACTTC.

The V and J genes are TRBV6-2 or TRBV6-3 and TRBJ2-7; D gene uncertain. The CDR3 totals 12 residues. Germline loops: CDR1 MNHEY, CDR2 SVGEGT. V was clipped by 10 bases and J by 3 bases, with 13 bases between them. CDR3 sequence: CATTDGVYEQYF. As DNA, the CDR3 is TGTGCCACCACGGACGGAGTCTACGAGCAGTACTTC.

The chain uses TRBV29-1 and TRBJ2-3, with D hard to call. V was pared by 6 bases and J by 10 bases, with 14 bases between. CDR3 length equals 11 residues. The germline gives CDR1 SQVTM, CDR2 ANQGSEA. The CDR3 region is CSVPPTHSQYF. The CDR3 DNA reads as TGCAGCGTCCCTCCGACGCACTCGCAGTATTTT.

V is TRBV15 and J is TRBJ2-5; 10 nucleotides align to TRBD2. CDR1 and CDR2 (germline): LNHNV, YYDKDF (reference sequence). With 9 bases clipped from V and 5 bases from J, the junction kept 9 bases outside the gene matches. The CDR3 extends over 14 amino acids. CDR3: CATTLAGEGETQYF. The CDR3 region has the DNA TGTGCCACTACGCTAGCGGGAGAAGGGGAGACCCAGTACTTC.

This rearrangement joins TRBV27 to TRBJ1-2; D is unresolved. CDR3 length: 15 amino acids. CDR1 MNHEY and CDR2 SMNVEV come from the germline V gene (reference sequence). V was pared by 4 bases and J by 4 bases, with 16 bases between. The CDR3 nucleotides are TGTGCCAGCAGTTCCCTCCAGACACTACTCTATGGCTACACCTTC. Translating gives CASSSLQTLLYGYTF.

The chain couples TRBV30 to TRBJ2-5; 14 bases are shared with TRBD2. V dropped 1 base and J dropped 3; count of bases not matched to a gene: 7. Germline values: CDR1 GTSNPN, CDR2 SVGIG (reference sequence). The CDR3 extends over 17 amino acids. DNA of the CDR3: TGTGCCTGGAGTGGGGGACTAGCGGGAGTAATAGAAGAGACCCAGTACTTC. Amino acid sequence: CAWSGGLAGVIEETQYF.